The clone carrying this T cell receptor (beta chain) showed up many times. Its antigen is not identified. The data belong to a study of beta chain features in type 1 diabetes. Study-wide results and limits: Type 1 diabetes patients showed a moderate but significant shortening of TCRB CDR3s in all four CD4+ subsets.

cDNA synthesis used the whole RNA isolate, giving expressed TCRB sequences. Sequencing was performed with immunoSEQ multiplex PCR; in TCRdb, only in-frame clones are kept and a portion is missing. The table shows fewer than 400,000 clones, with approximately 9.7% occurring only once. Sequences were obtained from central memory CD4+ T cells from blood. The clonotype comes from a man aged 25-40 years with type 1 diabetes.

The CDR3 DNA reads as TGTGCCAGTAGTGCCGGGACTAGTGCGGAGACCCAGTACTTC. Translated: CASSAGTSAETQYF. The gene calls are TRBV19 and TRBJ2-5; 8 nucleotides match TRBD2. The CDR3 loop spans 14 amino acids. Germline V gene data show CDR1 as LNHDA and CDR2 as SQIVND (reference sequence). The trim removed 5 bases at V and 5 bases at J, leaving 7 bases unmatched.